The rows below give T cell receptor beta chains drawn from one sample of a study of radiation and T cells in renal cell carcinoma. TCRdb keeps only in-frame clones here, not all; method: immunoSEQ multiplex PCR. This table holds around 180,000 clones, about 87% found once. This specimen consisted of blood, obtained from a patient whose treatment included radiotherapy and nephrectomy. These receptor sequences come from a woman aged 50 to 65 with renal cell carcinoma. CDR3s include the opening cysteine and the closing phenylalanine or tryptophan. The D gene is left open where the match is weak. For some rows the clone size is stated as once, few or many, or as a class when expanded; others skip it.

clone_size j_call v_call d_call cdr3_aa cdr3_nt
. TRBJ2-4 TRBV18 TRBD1 CASSPRDRTSPIQYF TGTGCCAGCTCACCCAGGGACAGGACTTCTCCCATTCAGTACTTC
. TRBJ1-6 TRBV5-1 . CASSLELTGSYNSPLHF TGCGCCAGCAGCTTGGAACTCACTGGCTCCTATAATTCACCCCTCCACTTT
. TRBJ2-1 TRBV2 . CASSERAGGSYNEQFF TGTGCCAGCAGTGAAAGGGCAGGGGGGTCCTACAATGAGCAGTTCTTC
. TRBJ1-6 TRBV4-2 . CASSQAGLEFNSPLHF TGTGCCAGCAGCCAAGCGGGCCTAGAGTTTAATTCACCCCTCCACTTT
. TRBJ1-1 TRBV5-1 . CASSLREVATEAFF TGCGCCAGCAGCCTCAGGGAGGTAGCCACTGAAGCTTTCTTT
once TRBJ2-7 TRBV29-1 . CSVVGVEKSGIGDEQYF TGCAGCGTTGTAGGTGTAGAAAAATCTGGTATAGGCGACGAGCAGTACTTC
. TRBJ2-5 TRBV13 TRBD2 CASSASGGAGETQYF TGTGCCAGCAGCGCGAGCGGGGGGGCCGGGGAGACCCAGTACTTC
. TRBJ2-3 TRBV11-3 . CASSLGGFTDTQYF TGTGCCAGCAGCTTAGGGGGCTTCACAGATACGCAGTATTTT
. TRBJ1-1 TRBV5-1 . CASSLVAGGDTEAFF TGCGCCAGCAGCTTGGTGGCCGGGGGTGACACTGAAGCTTTCTTT
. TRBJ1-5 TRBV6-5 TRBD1 CASSQGQGFQPQHF TGTGCCAGCAGTCAAGGACAGGGGTTCCAGCCCCAGCATTTT
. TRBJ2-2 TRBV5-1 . CASSLESGFSGELFF TGCGCCAGCAGCTTGGAATCGGGGTTCTCCGGGGAGCTGTTTTTT
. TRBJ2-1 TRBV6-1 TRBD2 CASGLLAGGRDEQFF TGTGCCAGCGGTTTACTAGCGGGGGGGCGGGATGAGCAGTTCTTC
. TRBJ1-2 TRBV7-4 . CASSFARTGKKGYTF TGTGCCAGCAGCTTCGCCCGAACAGGCAAGAAAGGCTACACCTTC
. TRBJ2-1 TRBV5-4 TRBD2 CASSSGLAGSYNEQFF TGTGCCAGCAGCTCTGGACTAGCGGGCTCCTACAATGAGCAGTTCTTC
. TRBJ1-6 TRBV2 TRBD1 CASSKNTGQVNSPLHF TGTGCCAGCAGTAAAAATACGGGACAGGTTAATTCACCCCTCCACTTT
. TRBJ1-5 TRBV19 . CASSPALGGPQHF TGTGCCAGTAGCCCCGCTCTGGGGGGGCCCCAGCATTTT
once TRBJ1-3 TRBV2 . CASRKDRADSGNTIYF TGTGCCAGCAGGAAGGACAGAGCAGACTCTGGAAACACCATATATTTT
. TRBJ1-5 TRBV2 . CASRVRDGSNQPQHF TGTGCCAGCAGGGTCAGGGACGGTAGCAATCAGCCCCAGCATTTT
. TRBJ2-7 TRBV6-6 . CASSYQEPYEQYF TGTGCCAGCAGTTACCAGGAGCCCTACGAGCAGTACTTC
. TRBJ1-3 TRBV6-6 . CASSYVGLSGNTIYF TGTGCCAGCAGTTACGTGGGTCTCTCTGGAAACACCATATATTTT
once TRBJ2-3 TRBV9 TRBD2 CASTRGGASDTQYF TGTGCCAGCACCCGCGGGGGGGCTAGTGATACGCAGTATTTT
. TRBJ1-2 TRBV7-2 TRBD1 CASSPGPGQDYGYTF TGTGCCAGCAGCCCAGGACCGGGACAGGATTATGGCTACACCTTC
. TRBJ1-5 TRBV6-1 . CASSEIDVSNQPQHF TGTGCCAGCAGTGAAATCGACGTTAGCAATCAGCCCCAGCATTTT
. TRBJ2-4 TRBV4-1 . CASSLTVAKNIQYF TGCGCCAGCAGCCTTACCGTAGCCAAAAACATTCAGTACTTC
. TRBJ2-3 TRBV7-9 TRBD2 CASSLGLAVTDTQYF TGTGCCAGCAGCCTCGGACTAGCGGTCACAGATACGCAGTATTTT
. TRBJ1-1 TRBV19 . CASSFGSGTEAFF TGTGCCAGTAGTTTTGGATCGGGCACTGAAGCTTTCTTT
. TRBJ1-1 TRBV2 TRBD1 CASSAQGGLNTEAFF TGTGCCAGCAGTGCCCAGGGGGGGTTGAACACTGAAGCTTTCTTT
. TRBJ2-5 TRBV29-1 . CSVGPTQETQYF TGCAGCGTTGGACCTACACAAGAGACCCAGTACTTC
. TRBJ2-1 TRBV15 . CATSRAEGVPHYNEQFF TGTGCCACCAGCAGAGCAGAAGGTGTTCCCCATTACAATGAGCAGTTCTTC
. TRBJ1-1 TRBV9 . CASSVSGTVAFF TGTGCCAGCAGCGTTTCAGGGACCGTAGCTTTCTTT
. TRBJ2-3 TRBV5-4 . CASSQKRDGTDTQYF TGTGCCAGCAGTCAGAAACGGGACGGCACAGATACGCAGTATTTT
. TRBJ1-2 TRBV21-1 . CASSTGEYGYTF TGTGCCAGCAGCACAGGGGAATATGGCTACACCTTC
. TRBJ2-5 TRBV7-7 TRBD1 CASSLGTGPQETQYF TGTGCTAGCAGCTTAGGGACAGGACCTCAAGAGACCCAGTACTTC
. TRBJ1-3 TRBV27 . CASRAGNTIYF TGTGCCAGCAGGGCCGGAAACACCATATATTTT
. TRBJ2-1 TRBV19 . CASSIGGGNEQFF TGTGCCAGTAGTATAGGAGGGGGGAATGAGCAGTTCTTC
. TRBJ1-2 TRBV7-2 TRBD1 CASSSRGYGYTF TGTGCCAGCAGCTCCAGGGGGTACGGCTACACCTTC
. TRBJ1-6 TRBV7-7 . CASSLTEGSPLHF TGTGCTAGCAGCCTCACCGAGGGTTCACCCCTCCACTTT
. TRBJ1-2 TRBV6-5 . CASSVDRLGGYTF TGTGCCAGCAGCGTCGACAGGCTGGGTGGCTACACCTTC
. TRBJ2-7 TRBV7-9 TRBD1 CASSSPGQGYEQYF TGTGCCAGCAGCTCCCCGGGACAGGGATACGAGCAGTACTTC
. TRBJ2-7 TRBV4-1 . CASSQEGDSSYEQYF TGCGCCAGCAGCCAAGAAGGGGATAGCTCCTACGAGCAGTACTTC
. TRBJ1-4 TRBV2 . CASSERGISEKLFF TGTGCCAGCAGTGAAAGGGGTATCAGTGAAAAACTGTTTTTT
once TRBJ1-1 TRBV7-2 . CASSLQSPSVNTEAFF TGTGCCAGCAGCTTGCAGTCCCCCTCCGTTAACACTGAAGCTTTCTTT
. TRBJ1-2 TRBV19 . CASTGAGTNYGYTF TGTGCCAGTACAGGGGCAGGGACTAACTATGGCTACACCTTC
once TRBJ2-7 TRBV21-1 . CASSWRYGEQYF TGTGCCAGCAGCTGGAGGTACGGCGAGCAGTACTTC